Described below is a single T cell receptor (beta chain) sequence and its context. What it binds is not known. CDR1 SGDLS and CDR2 YYNGEE come from the germline V gene. The CDR3 length is 16 residues. The V gene lost 4 bases and the J gene lost 5 bases, with 22 bases spanning the gap. This sample is drawn from a study of cytomegalovirus exposure and HLA in healthy donors. Regarding the study as a whole: By a later analysis, the bulk of CMV-associated TCR beta chains appeared HLA-restricted.

Vbeta (60) and Jbeta (13) primers were used in the PCR. Measured with immunoSEQ multiplex PCR; TCRdb has only the in-frame clones, and not every one. The sample lists about 180,000 clones; almost 85% were seen once. The chain has TRBV9 and TRBJ2-7; possible D gene TRBD1, 5 bases. This receptor was taken from a girl aged 10-17 years in good health and CMV-seropositive. The sample comprised PBMCs. CDR3 in DNA: TGTGCCAGCAGCCCCAGCGTTAACAGGAATTCCCACGAGCAGTACTTC. As protein: CASSPSVNRNSHEQYF.